These T cell receptor beta chains were read from a single sample in a study of T cell responses to AZD1222 COVID-19 vaccine. The protocol was immunoSEQ multiplex PCR, while the TCRdb copy is restricted to in-frame clones and leaves out a portion. The data contain roughly 160,000 clones, approximately 94% of them singletons. Sequencing was performed on peripheral blood, taken on day 0 of AZD1222 vaccination. The receptors derive from an adult in good health. CDR3s include the opening cysteine and the closing phenylalanine or tryptophan. A D gene is named only where the DNA matches it firmly. The size entry is marked missing in some rows and otherwise reads once, few, many or a size class.

j_call: TRBJ2-6; v_call: TRBV19; d_call: .; clone_size: .; cdr3_aa: CASSIGGAGANVLTF; cdr3_nt: TGTGCCAGTAGTATAGGAGGGGCTGGGGCCAACGTCCTGACTTTC
j_call: TRBJ1-1; v_call: TRBV12-3/TRBV12-4; d_call: .; clone_size: once; cdr3_aa: CASSARLGTEAFF; cdr3_nt: TGTGCCAGCAGTGCCAGACTCGGCACTGAAGCTTTCTTT
j_call: TRBJ1-1; v_call: TRBV6-5; d_call: .; clone_size: .; cdr3_aa: CASRGWGDTEAFF; cdr3_nt: TGTGCCAGCAGGGGGTGGGGCGACACTGAAGCTTTCTTT
j_call: TRBJ1-5; v_call: TRBV27; d_call: .; clone_size: .; cdr3_aa: CASSLDGVSNQPQHF; cdr3_nt: TGTGCCAGCAGTTTAGATGGGGTTAGCAATCAGCCCCAGCATTTT
j_call: TRBJ1-2; v_call: TRBV30; d_call: .; clone_size: .; cdr3_aa: CAWSPGWGYTF; cdr3_nt: TGTGCCTGGAGCCCGGGATGGGGCTACACCTTC
j_call: TRBJ2-1; v_call: TRBV5-4; d_call: .; clone_size: once; cdr3_aa: CASSSRSGAGDEQFF; cdr3_nt: TGTGCCAGCAGCTCGAGGTCGGGAGCTGGGGATGAGCAGTTCTTC
j_call: TRBJ1-1; v_call: TRBV2; d_call: TRBD1; clone_size: .; cdr3_aa: CASSPTGDRSTEAFF; cdr3_nt: TGTGCCAGCAGTCCTACAGGGGATCGGAGCACTGAAGCTTTCTTT
j_call: TRBJ2-7; v_call: TRBV5-4; d_call: TRBD1; clone_size: .; cdr3_aa: CASSLGQGAEKGQYF; cdr3_nt: TGTGCCAGCAGCTTGGGGCAGGGGGCGGAGAAAGGGCAGTACTTC
j_call: TRBJ1-1; v_call: TRBV19; d_call: .; clone_size: once; cdr3_aa: CASSGRSVNTEAFF; cdr3_nt: TGTGCCAGTAGTGGCCGGTCGGTGAACACTGAAGCTTTCTTT
j_call: TRBJ2-3; v_call: TRBV6-1; d_call: .; clone_size: .; cdr3_aa: CASSEMVATSTDTQYF; cdr3_nt: TGTGCCAGCAGTGAAATGGTCGCTACTAGCACAGATACGCAGTATTTT
j_call: TRBJ1-5; v_call: TRBV28; d_call: TRBD1; clone_size: .; cdr3_aa: CAVQGRGYQPQHF; cdr3_nt: TGTGCTGTACAGGGGAGGGGGTATCAGCCCCAGCATTTT
j_call: TRBJ1-5; v_call: TRBV10-1; d_call: .; clone_size: .; cdr3_aa: CASSGGPGEPQHF; cdr3_nt: TGCGCCAGCAGTGGAGGGCCCGGAGAGCCCCAGCATTTT
j_call: TRBJ1-2; v_call: TRBV7-3; d_call: .; clone_size: .; cdr3_aa: CASSPGSNYGYTF; cdr3_nt: TGTGCCAGCAGCCCGGGCTCTAACTATGGCTACACCTTC
j_call: TRBJ1-2; v_call: TRBV19; d_call: TRBD1; clone_size: once; cdr3_aa: CASFRTGPNYGYTF; cdr3_nt: TGTGCCAGTTTCAGGACAGGCCCGAACTATGGCTACACCTTC
j_call: TRBJ1-1; v_call: TRBV27; d_call: TRBD1; clone_size: .; cdr3_aa: CASSLFFGTGGMNTEAFF; cdr3_nt: TGTGCCAGCAGTTTATTTTTTGGGACAGGGGGAATGAACACTGAAGCTTTCTTT
j_call: TRBJ1-5; v_call: TRBV30; d_call: .; clone_size: .; cdr3_aa: CAWSNRVLNQPQHF; cdr3_nt: TGTGCCTGGAGTAACAGGGTCCTCAATCAGCCCCAGCATTTT
j_call: TRBJ2-7; v_call: TRBV20-1; d_call: .; clone_size: .; cdr3_aa: CSASRAQGGYEQYF; cdr3_nt: TGCAGTGCTAGTAGGGCCCAGGGCGGCTACGAGCAGTACTTC
j_call: TRBJ2-7; v_call: TRBV7-6; d_call: .; clone_size: .; cdr3_aa: CASSSTVAQVEQYF; cdr3_nt: TGTGCCAGCAGCTCAACTGTTGCCCAGGTCGAGCAGTACTTC
j_call: TRBJ1-2; v_call: TRBV19; d_call: TRBD1; clone_size: .; cdr3_aa: CASSTRDRGNGYTF; cdr3_nt: TGTGCCAGTAGTACCCGGGACAGGGGGAATGGCTACACCTTC
j_call: TRBJ2-1; v_call: TRBV11-3; d_call: TRBD1; clone_size: .; cdr3_aa: CASSPTPGQDNEQFF; cdr3_nt: TGTGCCAGCAGCCCTACCCCGGGACAGGACAATGAGCAGTTCTTC
j_call: TRBJ1-4; v_call: TRBV25-1; d_call: .; clone_size: .; cdr3_aa: CASSPQIGLDEKLFF; cdr3_nt: TGTGCCAGCAGTCCTCAGATAGGCCTGGATGAAAAACTGTTTTTT
j_call: TRBJ2-7; v_call: TRBV5-1; d_call: .; clone_size: .; cdr3_aa: CASSPRSGDEQYF; cdr3_nt: TGCGCCAGCAGCCCTAGGTCGGGGGACGAGCAGTACTTC
j_call: TRBJ2-7; v_call: TRBV6-5; d_call: TRBD2; clone_size: once; cdr3_aa: CASSLTSGPAYEQYF; cdr3_nt: TGTGCCAGCAGCCTGACTAGCGGTCCCGCTTACGAGCAGTACTTC
j_call: TRBJ1-5; v_call: TRBV5-8; d_call: .; clone_size: .; cdr3_aa: CASSVGIYSNQPQHF; cdr3_nt: TGTGCCAGCAGCGTCGGGATCTATAGCAATCAGCCCCAGCATTTT
j_call: TRBJ2-5; v_call: TRBV5-1; d_call: .; clone_size: .; cdr3_aa: CASSPGSQTLVQETQYF; cdr3_nt: TGCGCCAGCAGCCCCGGGTCCCAGACGCTAGTGCAAGAGACCCAGTACTTC
j_call: TRBJ1-6; v_call: TRBV7-3; d_call: .; clone_size: .; cdr3_aa: CASSSSGTLNSPLHF; cdr3_nt: TGTGCCAGCAGCTCCTCCGGGACCTTGAATTCACCCCTCCACTTT
j_call: TRBJ1-5; v_call: TRBV28; d_call: .; clone_size: .; cdr3_aa: CASSLRGVQPQHF; cdr3_nt: TGTGCCAGCAGTTTGCGAGGTGTACAGCCCCAGCATTTT
j_call: TRBJ1-4; v_call: TRBV27; d_call: .; clone_size: .; cdr3_aa: CASSLSTGPNEKLFF; cdr3_nt: TGTGCCAGCAGTTTATCGACAGGTCCGAATGAAAAACTGTTTTTT
j_call: TRBJ2-6; v_call: TRBV10-3; d_call: .; clone_size: .; cdr3_aa: CATKDSSGANVLTF; cdr3_nt: TGTGCCACGAAAGACAGCTCTGGGGCCAACGTCCTGACTTTC
j_call: TRBJ2-2; v_call: TRBV5-1; d_call: .; clone_size: .; cdr3_aa: CASSLDRPTGELFF; cdr3_nt: TGCGCCAGCAGCTTGGACAGGCCCACCGGGGAGCTGTTTTTT
j_call: TRBJ1-2; v_call: TRBV3-1/TRBV3-2; d_call: .; clone_size: .; cdr3_aa: CASSQVEGREGYTF; cdr3_nt: TGTGCCAGCAGCCAAGTTGAGGGGAGAGAAGGCTACACCTTC
j_call: TRBJ1-6; v_call: TRBV10-3; d_call: TRBD1; clone_size: once; cdr3_aa: CAISVGDRDNSPLHF; cdr3_nt: TGTGCCATCAGTGTTGGGGACAGGGATAATTCACCCCTCCACTTT